Following are 17 T cell receptor beta chains from one sample sequenced in a study of CD8 T cells in ankylosing spondylitis. TCRdb recomputed calls from the 5' RACE reads with MiXCR, one row per CDR3 protein. Among around 180,000 distinct CDR3 sequences, roughly 18% were seen once, and the ten largest hold around 4.1%. Sequencing was done on a sample of blood, either unsorted or a sorted T cell fraction (not recorded which). Receptor source: a male donor under 30 with ankylosing spondylitis or in good health (not recorded which).

This clonotype was seen a few times. This chain uses TRBV20-1 with TRBJ2-1; 8 positions agree with TRBD2. The CDR3 consists of 19 residues. Losses at the gene ends were 0 bases for V and 5 bases for J; bases not matched to a gene: 18. Germline V gene sequence: CDR1 DFQATT, CDR2 SNEGSKA (reference sequence). The CDR3 DNA is TGCAGTGCTAGAGATAGACTTGGGGAGACTAGCGCGGCCCACAATGAGCAGTTCTTC. It yields the protein CSARDRLGETSAAHNEQFF.

This clonotype showed up many times. The gene calls are TRBV20-1 and TRBJ1-6; TRBD1 might be the D (5 bases). The CDR3 covers 15 residues. The germline V gene encodes CDR1 DFQATT and CDR2 SNEGSKA (reference sequence). V lost 7 bases, J lost 0 bases, and 13 bases lay in between. The CDR3 loop is CSERGLSSYNSPLHF. CDR3 nucleotides: TGCAGTGAAAGGGGCCTGAGCTCCTATAATTCACCCCTCCACTTT.

This clonotype was observed many times. The V call is TRBV7-6, the J call TRBJ2-7; D possibly matches TRBD1 or TRBD2 (5 bases each). V was cut by 5 bases and J by 0 bases, with 14 bases left in between. Germline CDR1 is SGHVS and CDR2 is FNYEAQ. The CDR3 is made up of 15 amino acids. CDR3 protein: CASSPGTLFSYEQYF. CDR3 in DNA: TGTGCCAGCAGCCCCGGGACGCTGTTCTCCTACGAGCAGTACTTC. The entire variable domain, with the rest obtained from reference TRBV7-6 and TRBJ2-7, is as follows: GAGVSQSPRYKVTKRGQDVALRCDPISGHVSLYWYRQALGQGPEFLTYFNYEAQQDKSGLPNDRFSAERPEGSISTLTIQRTEQRDSAMYRCASSPGTLFSYEQYFGPGTRLTVT.

This clonotype showed up many times. CDR3 in DNA: TGTGCCAGCAGCTTACCCCGGGACAGGGGACCTACACAAGAGACCCAGTACTTC. Protein: CASSLPRDRGPTQETQYF. This chain uses TRBV7-8 with TRBJ2-5, with 10 bases that match TRBD1. J gave up 2 bases and V 2 bases, and 11 bases lay outside the gene matches. The germline CDR1 and CDR2 sequences are SGHVS and FQNEAQ. The length of the CDR3 is 18 residues.

The V and J genes are TRBV29-1 and TRBJ2-1, with D perhaps matching TRBD1 or TRBD2 (5 bases each). CDR1 is SQVTM, CDR2 ANQGSEA, per germline. This CDR3 region has 14 residues. The V end was cut by 8 bases, the J end by 0 bases, with 14 bases between. The CDR3 DNA reads as TGCAGCTTTGGGACGCCGAGCTCCTACAATGAGCAGTTCTTC. Its protein is CSFGTPSSYNEQFF.

The chain links TRBV6-4 to TRBJ2-7, with D possibly TRBD1 on 5 matching bases. The CDR3 runs to 14 residues. CDR1 is MRHNA, CDR2 SNTAGT, per germline. Between the trimmed V and J ends, which lost 6 bases and 1 base, there was a span of 13 bases. For the CDR3, the DNA is TGTGCCAGCAGAACGCCTTACAGGTCCTACGAGCAGTACGTC. Its translation: CASRTPYRSYEQYV.

This clonotype was recorded many times. The V and J genes are TRBV3-1 and TRBJ2-7, with 7 bases matching TRBD1. Germline loops: CDR1 LGHDT, CDR2 YNNKEL (reference sequence). CDR3 length equals 13 residues. The ends lost 8 bases at V and 4 bases at J; junction bases unmatched: 8. The CDR3 DNA reads as TGTGCCAGCTCAGGGGGAGTAGGGTACGAGCAGTACTTC. It is translated as CASSGGVGYEQYF.

This clonotype was counted many times. The chain has TRBV21-1 and TRBJ2-4; TRBD1 reflects the table's D call only, with no check against the DNA. TRBV21-1 is marked as a pseudogene. The CDR3 is 13 amino acids. The CDR3 loop reads CASSKVRGGIQYF. The CDR3, as DNA: TGTGCCAGCAGCAAAGTCAGGGGAGGCATTCAGTACTTC.

In this sample, this clonotype turned up many times. The chain carries TRBV5-1 and TRBJ2-7; 7 bases map to TRBD2. J gave up 5 bases and V 3 bases, and 8 bases lay outside the gene matches. The CDR3 has 14 amino acids. Germline CDR1 SGHRS, CDR2 YFSETQ. The CDR3 nucleotides are TGCGCCAGCAGCTCCGTCGCGGGAGTTGACGAGCAGTACTTC. It yields the protein CASSSVAGVDEQYF. The complete variable domain, with remaining parts taken from reference TRBV5-1 and TRBJ2-7, reads KAGVTQTPRYLIKTRGQQVTLSCSPISGHRSVSWYQQTPGQGLQFLFEYFSETQRNKGNFPGRFSGRQFSNSRSEMNVSTLELGDSALYLCASSSVAGVDEQYFGPGTRLTVT.

This clonotype was seen at least ten times. The chain joins TRBV11-3 to TRBJ2-2; D gene unclear. The CDR3 totals 12 residues. V lost 3 bases to trimming and J lost 5 bases, with 4 bases between them. Germline CDR1 and CDR2: SGHNT and YENEEA. CDR3 DNA sequence: TGTGCCAGCAGCTTCGAAACCGGGGAGCTGTTTTTT. Protein: CASSFETGELFF.

The rearrangement joins TRBV15 to TRBJ2-7, with 13 bases fitting TRBD2. After removal of 0 bases from V and 6 bases from J, the junction contained 2 bases not matched to a gene. This CDR3 has 15 residues. CDR1 is LNHNV and CDR2 is YYDKDF in the germline V gene (reference sequence). The CDR3 loop reads CATSRDTSGRGEQYF. The CDR3 DNA reads as TGTGCCACCAGCAGAGACACTAGCGGGAGGGGCGAGCAGTACTTC.

This chain joins TRBV29-1 and TRBJ2-1, with 11 bases lining up with TRBD2. The trim removed 5 bases at V and 6 bases at J, leaving 3 bases unmatched. Germline CDR1 is SQVTM and CDR2 is ANQGSEA. The length of the CDR3 is 13 residues. In DNA, the CDR3 is TGCAGCGTTCGACTAGCGGGGCGCAATGAGCAGTTCTTC. Protein: CSVRLAGRNEQFF.

This clonotype was counted many times. The chain is built from TRBV12-3 or TRBV12-4 and TRBJ2-2, with a possible D match to TRBD2 (6 bases). V was pared by 8 bases and J by 3 bases, with 16 bases between. This CDR3 is 15 amino acids long. The CDR3 here is CASAWGGGDTGELFF. The CDR3 DNA reads as TGTGCCAGCGCATGGGGAGGAGGGGACACCGGGGAGCTGTTTTTT.

This clonotype was seen repeatedly, ten times or more. The chain combines TRBV6-4 with TRBJ2-2; D possibly corresponds to TRBD1 (6 bases). CDR3 length: 13 residues. V lost 11 bases to trimming and J lost 5 bases, with 15 bases between them. From germline, CDR1 is MRHNA and CDR2 SNTAGT. The CDR3 sequence is CASGQTDTGELFF. The CDR3 bases are TGTGCCTCCGGACAGACTGATACCGGGGAGCTGTTTTTT.

The rearrangement joins TRBV4-3 to TRBJ2-2, with TRBD1 matching over 11 bases. V was pared by 1 base and J by 6 bases, with 1 base of the junction left unmatched. The CDR3 runs to 15 residues. Germline CDR1 is LGHNA and CDR2 is YSLEER. The CDR3 spells CASSQGDRGAGELFF. DNA of the CDR3: TGCGCCAGCAGCCAAGGGGACAGGGGGGCCGGGGAGCTGTTTTTT.

This clonotype was counted many times. This chain uses TRBV12-3 or TRBV12-4 with TRBJ1-4; D gene uncertain. The length of the CDR3 is 14 residues. Trimming removed 1 base at V and 5 bases at J, with 8 bases between. CDR3 region: CASSLDRGNEKLFF. The CDR3 DNA is TGTGCCAGCAGTTTAGACAGAGGAAATGAAAAACTGTTTTTT.

This clonotype was picked up many times. The chain uses TRBV20-1 and TRBJ2-1, with a possible D match to TRBD1 (5 bases). This CDR3 spans 10 amino acids. Per germline, CDR1 DFQATT and CDR2 SNEGSKA (reference sequence). The CDR3 nucleotides read TGCAGCCCAAGCAGGGATGAGCAGTTCTTC. Amino acid sequence: CSPSRDEQFF.